One and the same sample provided the 18 T cell receptor beta chains below, sequenced in a study of T-cell memory formation after mild COVID-19. TCRdb redid the calling of the 5' RACE reads with MiXCR, one entry per CDR3 protein. The table includes around 200,000 distinct CDR3 sequences, about 22% detected once. Sequenced: PBMCs or a T cell subset sorted from them (not recorded which). The receptors here all came from an adult woman who had mild COVID-19 (a few samples of this study predate the infection). Cell type and time point are not known.

This clonotype appeared a few times. This sequence joins TRBV7-2 and TRBJ2-7, with a weak D call TRBD1 (5 bases). V lost 7 bases and J 0 bases, leaving 10 bases between the germline ends. The CDR3 runs to 13 residues. Per germline, CDR1 SGHTA and CDR2 FQGNSA. The CDR3 DNA reads as TGTGCCAGCAAGGGGCAGCACTCCTACGAGCAGTACTTC. It yields the protein CASKGQHSYEQYF. Drawing the rest from reference TRBV7-2 and TRBJ2-7, the complete variable domain is GAGVSQSPSNKVTEKGKDVELRCDPISGHTALYWYRQSLGQGLEFLIYFQGNSAPDKSGLPSDRFSAERTGGSVSTLTIQRTQQEDSAVYLCASKGQHSYEQYFGPGTRLTVT.

The chain combines TRBV5-4 with TRBJ2-7, with D possibly matching TRBD2 (6 bases). V lost 0 bases and J 5 bases, leaving 12 bases between the germline ends. CDR3 size: 14 residues. From germline, CDR1 is SGHNT and CDR2 YYREEE (reference sequence). The CDR3 DNA sequence: TGTGCCAGCAGCTTGGCCGCGGGGAAGGACGAGCAGTACTTC. This sequence encodes CASSLAAGKDEQYF.

The chain combines TRBV29-1 with TRBJ1-1; D perhaps matches TRBD1 (6 bases). The CDR3 spans 10 residues. V lost 5 bases and J lost 7, with 8 bases in between. Germline assignment: CDR1 SQVTM and CDR2 ANQGSEA. CDR3 sequence (DNA): TGCAGCGTTTTCAGGGGTGAAGCTTTCTTT. Translation gives CSVFRGEAFF.

The chain is built from TRBV9 and TRBJ2-7; D possibly corresponds to TRBD1 (5 bases). This CDR3 contains 14 residues. CDR1 SGDLS and CDR2 YYNGEE come from the germline V gene. V lost 4 bases, J lost 2 bases, and 13 bases lay in between. The CDR3 is CASSRPGRAYEQYF. DNA of the CDR3: TGTGCCAGCAGCCGCCCGGGCAGGGCCTACGAGCAGTACTTC.

The chain links TRBV19 to TRBJ1-5; tentatively, D is TRBD1 (5 bases). Germline loops: CDR1 LNHDA, CDR2 SQIVND (reference sequence). The CDR3 extends over 13 amino acids. Trimming took 4 bases from V and 7 from J, leaving 11 bases between them. Here the CDR3 reads CASSNQGSQPQHF. CDR3 coding DNA: TGTGCCAGTAGTAATCAGGGCTCCCAGCCCCAGCATTTT. The entire variable domain, with the rest obtained from reference TRBV19 and TRBJ1-5, is as follows: DGGITQSPKYLFRKEGQNVTLSCEQNLNHDAMYWYRQDPGQGLRLIYYSQIVNDFQKGDIAEGYSVSREKKESFPLTVTSAQKNPTAFYLCASSNQGSQPQHFGDGTRLSIL.

The V call is TRBV24-1, the J call TRBJ2-1, with TRBD2 identical over 7 bases. The CDR3 spans 14 residues. The germline V gene encodes CDR1 KGHDR and CDR2 SFDVKD. V was clipped by 7 bases and J by 3 bases; unmatched bases: 5. The DNA of the CDR3 is TGTGCCACCAGCCCCAGCGGGGACTACAATGAGCAGTTCTTC. Protein product: CATSPSGDYNEQFF.

The gene calls are TRBV4-1 and TRBJ2-1; D might be TRBD1 or TRBD2, each matching 6 bases. Germline V gene data show CDR1 as MGHRA and CDR2 as YSYEKL. The CDR3 totals 15 residues. V dropped 5 bases and J dropped 4 bases, with 15 bases sitting between them. CDR3 coding DNA: TGCGCCAGCAGCACACTGGGGGGCAGGTACAATGAGCAGTTCTTC. As protein: CASSTLGGRYNEQFF.

V usage is TRBV4-1 and J usage is TRBJ2-7; possible D gene TRBD1, 5 bases. CDR3 length equals 15 residues. The germline V gene encodes CDR1 MGHRA and CDR2 YSYEKL. Trimming removed 4 bases from V and 0 bases from J, with 13 bases in between. The CDR3 DNA is TGCGCCAGCAGCCCAGGGCGCGGTCTCTCCTACGAGCAGTACTTC. As protein: CASSPGRGLSYEQYF.

This clonotype has only a few counts. V gene TRBV15 combines with J gene TRBJ1-2; D remains ambiguous. V lost 0 bases and J lost 2, with 13 bases in between. The CDR3 is 16 residues long. Germline V gene sequence: CDR1 LNHNV, CDR2 YYDKDF (reference sequence). The DNA for the CDR3 is TGTGCCACCAGCAGAGACGTGGAGGGAGCAAACTATGGCTACACCTTC. Residues: CATSRDVEGANYGYTF.

The chain joins TRBV5-6 to TRBJ2-7, with TRBD2 matching over 10 bases. J gave up 4 bases and V 5 bases, and 9 bases lay outside the gene matches. CDR1 is SGHDT, CDR2 YYEEEE, per germline. The CDR3 contains 15 residues. This chain's CDR3 is CASRPPGLADYEQYF. CDR3 DNA: TGTGCCAGCAGGCCCCCCGGACTAGCGGATTACGAGCAGTACTTC.

This clonotype appeared a few times. V usage is TRBV9 and J usage is TRBJ2-5; 8 positions match TRBD2. This CDR3 has 13 residues. V was clipped by 4 bases and J by 5 bases; unmatched bases: 4. CDR1 and CDR2 (germline): SGDLS, YYNGEE. In DNA, the CDR3 is TGTGCCAGCAGCATAATAGCGGGGGAGACCCAGTACTTC. Residues: CASSIIAGETQYF.

This clonotype has a count of ten or more. This CDR3 is CASSYRDSYEQYF. CDR3 coding DNA: TGTGCCAGCAGTTACCGGGACAGCTACGAGCAGTACTTC. V gene TRBV6-5 combines with J gene TRBJ2-7, with 7 bases aligning to TRBD1. Germline CDR1 reads MNHEY; CDR2 reads SVGAGI. CDR3 length: 13 residues. Trimming removed 2 bases from V and 3 bases from J; junction bases left unmatched: 1.

This clonotype was observed once. This sequence joins TRBV7-9 and TRBJ1-6, with 10 nucleotides matching TRBD1. The CDR3 spans 12 residues. CDR1 and CDR2 (germline): SEHNR, FQNEAQ (reference sequence). With V trimmed by 4 bases and J by 14 bases, 2 bases remained unmatched. Written as DNA, the CDR3 is TGTGCCAGCAGCTCGACAGGGGGCACCCTCCACTTT. As protein: CASSSTGGTLHF.

The table lists this clonotype with a few counts. The CDR3 loop is CAAPLEGGMEKLFF. The CDR3 region has the DNA TGTGCCGCTCCCCTTGAGGGCGGCATGGAAAAACTGTTTTTT. V and J are TRBV7-9 and TRBJ1-4; the D is unclear. V was clipped by 11 bases and J by 8 bases, with 21 bases between them. Germline V lookup: CDR1 SEHNR, CDR2 FQNEAQ (reference sequence). This CDR3 contains 14 residues.

This clonotype was seen a handful of times. The rearrangement uses TRBV20-1 and TRBJ2-5, with D hard to call. CDR1 is DFQATT and CDR2 is SNEGSKA in the germline V gene (reference sequence). This CDR3 is built from 15 residues. V was pared by 0 bases and J by 5 bases, with 16 bases between. CDR3: CSARDSDRVSETQYF. CDR3 nucleotide sequence: TGCAGTGCTAGAGATAGTGATAGGGTCTCGGAGACCCAGTACTTC.

The chain carries TRBV4-3 and TRBJ1-2; the D is unclear. The ends were cut back, 0 bases at V and 3 bases at J, with 14 bases in the middle. This CDR3 is built from 16 residues. Germline V gene sequence: CDR1 LGHNA, CDR2 YSLEER. CDR3 nucleotide sequence: TGCGCCAGCAGCCAAGATGGCATGGGCCTATACTATGGCTACACCTTC. It translates to CASSQDGMGLYYGYTF.

This sequence joins TRBV27 and TRBJ2-7; 9 nucleotides align to TRBD1. This CDR3 contains 14 residues. Germline CDR1 reads MNHEY; CDR2 reads SMNVEV (reference sequence). Trimming took 5 bases from V and 4 from J; bases not matched to a gene: 6. CDR3 sequence (DNA): TGTGCCAGCAGTCGCGACAGGGGGTTTTACGAGCAGTACTTC. This codes for CASSRDRGFYEQYF.

V gene TRBV29-1 combines with J gene TRBJ1-1; tentatively, D is TRBD1 (5 bases). The V gene's germline CDR1 is SQVTM and CDR2 ANQGSEA. This CDR3 is 16 amino acids long. The V end was cut by 1 base, the J end by 1 base, with 16 bases between. CDR3 nucleotides: TGCAGCGTTGAAGCAGAACGGACATCTACGAACACTGAAGCTTTCTTT. Its translation: CSVEAERTSTNTEAFF.